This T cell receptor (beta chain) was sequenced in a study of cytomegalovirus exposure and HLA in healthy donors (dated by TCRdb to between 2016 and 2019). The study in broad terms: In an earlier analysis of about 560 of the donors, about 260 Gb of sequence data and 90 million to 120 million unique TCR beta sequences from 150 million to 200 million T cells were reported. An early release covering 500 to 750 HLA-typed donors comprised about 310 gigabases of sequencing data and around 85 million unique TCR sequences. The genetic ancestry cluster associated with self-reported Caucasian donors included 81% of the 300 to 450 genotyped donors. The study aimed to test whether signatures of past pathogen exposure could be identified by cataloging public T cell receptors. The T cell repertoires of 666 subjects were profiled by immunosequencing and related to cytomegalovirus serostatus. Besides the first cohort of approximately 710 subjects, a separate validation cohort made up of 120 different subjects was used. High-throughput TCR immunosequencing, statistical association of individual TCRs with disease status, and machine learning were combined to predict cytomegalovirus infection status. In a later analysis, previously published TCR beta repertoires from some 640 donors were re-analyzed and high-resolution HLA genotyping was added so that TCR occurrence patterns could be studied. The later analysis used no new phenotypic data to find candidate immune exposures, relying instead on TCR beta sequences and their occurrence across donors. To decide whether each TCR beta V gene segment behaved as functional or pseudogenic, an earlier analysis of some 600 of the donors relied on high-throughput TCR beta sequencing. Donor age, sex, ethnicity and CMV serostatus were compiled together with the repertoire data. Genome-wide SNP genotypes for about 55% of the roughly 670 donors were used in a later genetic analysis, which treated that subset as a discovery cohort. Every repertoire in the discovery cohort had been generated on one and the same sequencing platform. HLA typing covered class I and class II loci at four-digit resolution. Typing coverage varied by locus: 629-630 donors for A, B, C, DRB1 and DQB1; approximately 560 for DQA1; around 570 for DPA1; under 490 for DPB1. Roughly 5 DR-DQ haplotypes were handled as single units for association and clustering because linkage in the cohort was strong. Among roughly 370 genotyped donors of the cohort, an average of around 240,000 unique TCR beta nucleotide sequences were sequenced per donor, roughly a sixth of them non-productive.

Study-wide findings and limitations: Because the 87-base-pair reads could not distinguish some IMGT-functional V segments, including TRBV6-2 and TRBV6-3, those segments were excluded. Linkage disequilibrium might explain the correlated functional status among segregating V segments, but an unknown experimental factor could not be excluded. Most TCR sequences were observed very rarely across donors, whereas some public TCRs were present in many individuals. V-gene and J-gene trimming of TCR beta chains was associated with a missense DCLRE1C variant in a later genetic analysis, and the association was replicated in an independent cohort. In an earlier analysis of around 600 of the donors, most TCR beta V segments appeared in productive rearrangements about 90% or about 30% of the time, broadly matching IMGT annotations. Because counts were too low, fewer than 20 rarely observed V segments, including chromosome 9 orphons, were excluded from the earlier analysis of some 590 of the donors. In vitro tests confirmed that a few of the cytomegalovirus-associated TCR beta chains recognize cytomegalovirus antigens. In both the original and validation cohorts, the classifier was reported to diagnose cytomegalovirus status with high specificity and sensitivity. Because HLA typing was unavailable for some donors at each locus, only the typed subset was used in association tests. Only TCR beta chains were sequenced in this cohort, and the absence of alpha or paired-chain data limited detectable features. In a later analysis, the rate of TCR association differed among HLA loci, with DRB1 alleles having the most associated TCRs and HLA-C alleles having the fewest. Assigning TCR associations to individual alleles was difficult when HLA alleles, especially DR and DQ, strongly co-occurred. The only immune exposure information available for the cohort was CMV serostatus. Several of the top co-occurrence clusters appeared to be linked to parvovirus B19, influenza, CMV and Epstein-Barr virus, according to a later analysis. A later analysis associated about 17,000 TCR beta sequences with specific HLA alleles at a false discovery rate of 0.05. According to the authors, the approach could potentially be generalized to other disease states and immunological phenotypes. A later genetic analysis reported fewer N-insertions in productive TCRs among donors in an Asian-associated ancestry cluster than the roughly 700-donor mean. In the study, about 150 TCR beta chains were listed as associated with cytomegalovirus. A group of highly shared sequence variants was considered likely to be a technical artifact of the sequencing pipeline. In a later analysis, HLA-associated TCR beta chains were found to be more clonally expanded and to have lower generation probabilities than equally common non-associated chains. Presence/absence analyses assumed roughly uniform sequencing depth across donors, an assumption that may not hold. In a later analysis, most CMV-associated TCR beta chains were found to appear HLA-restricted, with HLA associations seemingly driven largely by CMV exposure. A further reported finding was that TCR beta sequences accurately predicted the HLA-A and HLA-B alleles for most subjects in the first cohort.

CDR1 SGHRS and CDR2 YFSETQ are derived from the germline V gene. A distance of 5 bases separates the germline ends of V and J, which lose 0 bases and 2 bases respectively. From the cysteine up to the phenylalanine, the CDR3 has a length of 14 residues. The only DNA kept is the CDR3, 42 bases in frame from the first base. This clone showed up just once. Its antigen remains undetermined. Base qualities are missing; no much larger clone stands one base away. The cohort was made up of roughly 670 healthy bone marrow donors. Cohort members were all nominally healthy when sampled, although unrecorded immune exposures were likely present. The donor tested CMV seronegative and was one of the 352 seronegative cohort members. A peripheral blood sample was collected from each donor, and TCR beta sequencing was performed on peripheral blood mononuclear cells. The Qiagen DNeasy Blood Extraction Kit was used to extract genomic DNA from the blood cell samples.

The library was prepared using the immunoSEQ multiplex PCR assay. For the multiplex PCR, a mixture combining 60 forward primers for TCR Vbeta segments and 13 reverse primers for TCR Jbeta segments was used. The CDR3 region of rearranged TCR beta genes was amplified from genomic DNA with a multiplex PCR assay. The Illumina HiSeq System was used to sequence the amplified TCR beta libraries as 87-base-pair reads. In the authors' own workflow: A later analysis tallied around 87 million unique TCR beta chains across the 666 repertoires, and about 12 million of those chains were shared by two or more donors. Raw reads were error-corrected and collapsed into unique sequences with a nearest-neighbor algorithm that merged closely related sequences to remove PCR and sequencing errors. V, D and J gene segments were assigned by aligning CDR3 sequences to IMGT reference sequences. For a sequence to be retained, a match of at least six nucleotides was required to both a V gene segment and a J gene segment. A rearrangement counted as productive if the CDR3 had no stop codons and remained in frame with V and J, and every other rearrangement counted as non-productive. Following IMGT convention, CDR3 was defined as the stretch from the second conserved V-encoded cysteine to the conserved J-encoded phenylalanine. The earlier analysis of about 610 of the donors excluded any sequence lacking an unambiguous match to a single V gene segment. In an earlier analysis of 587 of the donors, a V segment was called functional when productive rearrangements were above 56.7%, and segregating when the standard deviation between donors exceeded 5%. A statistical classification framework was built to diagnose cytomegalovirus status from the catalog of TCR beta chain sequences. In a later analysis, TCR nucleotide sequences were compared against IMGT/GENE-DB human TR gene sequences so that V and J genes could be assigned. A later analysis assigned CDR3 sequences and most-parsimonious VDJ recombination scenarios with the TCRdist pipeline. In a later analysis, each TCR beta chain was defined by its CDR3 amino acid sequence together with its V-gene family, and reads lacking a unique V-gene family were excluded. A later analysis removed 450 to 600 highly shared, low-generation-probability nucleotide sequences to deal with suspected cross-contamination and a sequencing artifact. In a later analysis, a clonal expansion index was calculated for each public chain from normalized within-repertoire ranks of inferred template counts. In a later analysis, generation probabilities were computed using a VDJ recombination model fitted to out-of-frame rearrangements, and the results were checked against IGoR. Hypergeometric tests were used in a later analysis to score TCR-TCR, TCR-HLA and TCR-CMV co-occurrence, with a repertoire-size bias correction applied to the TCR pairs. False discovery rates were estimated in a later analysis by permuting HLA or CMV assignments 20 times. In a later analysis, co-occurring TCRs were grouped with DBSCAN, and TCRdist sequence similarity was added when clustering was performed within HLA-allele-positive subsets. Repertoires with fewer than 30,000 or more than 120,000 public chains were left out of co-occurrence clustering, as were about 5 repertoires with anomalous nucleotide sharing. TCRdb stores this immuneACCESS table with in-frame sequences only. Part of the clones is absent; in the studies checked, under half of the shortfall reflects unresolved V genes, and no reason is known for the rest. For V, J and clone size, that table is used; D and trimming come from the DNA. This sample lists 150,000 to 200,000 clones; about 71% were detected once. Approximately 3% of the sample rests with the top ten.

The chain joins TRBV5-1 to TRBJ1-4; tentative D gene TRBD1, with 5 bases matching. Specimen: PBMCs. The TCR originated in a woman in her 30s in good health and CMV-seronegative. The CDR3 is CASSLEGTNEKLFF. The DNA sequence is TGCGCCAGCAGCTTGGAGGGGACTAATGAAAAACTGTTTTTT.